Listed below are T cell receptor beta chains from one sample, sequenced in a study of T cell responses to AZD1222 COVID-19 vaccine. Method: immunoSEQ multiplex PCR; TCRdb's copy keeps in-frame clones and lacks some. This table has about 140,000 clones, approximately 90% appearing once. This specimen was peripheral blood, taken on day 0 of AZD1222 vaccination. These receptor sequences come from an adult in good health. Both conserved end residues are part of each CDR3. D genes are given only for firm matches. Clone size appears in some rows only: once, few, many, or a class for an expanded clone.

TRBV4-1	NA	TRBJ2-1	NA	TGCGCCAGCAGCCGAGCTTGGGACTCGGGGAATGAGCAGTTCTTC	CASSRAWDSGNEQFF
TRBV7-2	TRBD1	TRBJ2-7	NA	TGTGCCAGCAGCTTAGGTAGACAGGGGACTCCCTACGAGCAGTACTTC	CASSLGRQGTPYEQYF
TRBV29-1	TRBD1	TRBJ2-7	few	TGCAGCGTTTCCCAGGGACAGGGGGCCTACGAGCAGTACTTC	CSVSQGQGAYEQYF
TRBV11-3	NA	TRBJ1-1	NA	TGTGCCAGCAGCTTACAGTCCGACCAGGTGGCTTTCTTT	CASSLQSDQVAFF
TRBV7-3	NA	TRBJ2-5	NA	TGTGCCAGCAGCACCAGTGCCAGGGAGACCCAGTACTTC	CASSTSARETQYF
TRBV11-2	NA	TRBJ2-7	NA	TGTGCCAGCAGCCCCAGGGGAGAGAACTACTACGAGCAGTACTTC	CASSPRGENYYEQYF
TRBV18	NA	TRBJ1-2	once	TGTGCCAGCTCGATCGGGACAATAAACTATGGCTACACCTTC	CASSIGTINYGYTF
TRBV28	NA	TRBJ2-2	NA	TGTGCCAGCAGTTCCCTGAGGGGCACCGGGGAGCTGTTTTTT	CASSSLRGTGELFF
TRBV6-2/TRBV6-3	TRBD2	TRBJ2-1	NA	TGTGCCAGCAGTTTCCCCGGGACTAGCGGGATAAGCTCCTACAATGAGCAGTTCTTC	CASSFPGTSGISSYNEQFF
TRBV6-5	TRBD2	TRBJ2-1	NA	TGTGCCAGCACCTTAACTAGCGGGAGAGACAATGAGCAGTTCTTC	CASTLTSGRDNEQFF
TRBV3-1/TRBV3-2	NA	TRBJ1-2	NA	TGTGCCAGCAGCCAAGCTACAGTCTATGGCTACACCTTC	CASSQATVYGYTF
TRBV2	NA	TRBJ2-3	once	TGTGCCAGCGGCCCACAGGGGACTCGCCGGGATACGCAGTATTTT	CASGPQGTRRDTQYF
TRBV6-5	NA	TRBJ2-5	NA	TGTGCCGCGACGAGACAGTATCAAGAGACCCAGTACTTC	CAATRQYQETQYF
TRBV10-3	NA	TRBJ1-5	NA	TGTGCCATCAGCAAGGGGAATCCGGGACCCTATAGCAATCAGCCCCAGCATTTT	CAISKGNPGPYSNQPQHF
TRBV4-2	NA	TRBJ1-6	NA	TGTGCCAGCAGCCAAGATAAGGGTTATAATTCACCCCTCCACTTT	CASSQDKGYNSPLHF
TRBV9	TRBD2	TRBJ2-1	NA	TGTGCCAGCAGCGTAGAGCCTAGCGGGAGTGGTAGGGAGCAGTTCTTC	CASSVEPSGSGREQFF
TRBV7-9	TRBD1	TRBJ1-2	NA	TGTGCCAGCAGCTCTCCAGGGGGTGGCTACACCTTC	CASSSPGGGYTF
TRBV13	NA	TRBJ1-1	NA	TGTGCCAGCAGTCTCATTGGGGGCAAAGGCAACACTGAAGCTTTCTTT	CASSLIGGKGNTEAFF
TRBV5-1	NA	TRBJ1-2	NA	TGCGCCAGCAGCTTGGCCGGCCCCCTAGGGTTCATCGATGGCTACACCTTC	CASSLAGPLGFIDGYTF
TRBV5-4	NA	TRBJ1-1	NA	TGTGCCAGCAGCCGTCGACAGGTTTTGGACACTGAAGCTTTCTTT	CASSRRQVLDTEAFF
TRBV11-3	NA	TRBJ1-6	NA	TGTGCCAGCAGCTTTGGACAGCGCCCCGCCTATAATTCACCCCTCCACTTT	CASSFGQRPAYNSPLHF
TRBV19	NA	TRBJ1-1	NA	TGTGCCAGTAGTAGCCAGAACACTGAAGCTTTCTTT	CASSSQNTEAFF
TRBV7-2	NA	TRBJ1-2	NA	TGTGCCAGCAGTCTCGTCTCGGGGGCCAACAACTATGGCTACACCTTC	CASSLVSGANNYGYTF
TRBV6-5	NA	TRBJ1-3	NA	TGTGCCAGCAGTTACGGTGTGGGGTCTGGAAACACCATATATTTT	CASSYGVGSGNTIYF
TRBV30	NA	TRBJ1-2	NA	TGTGCCTGCCCCCCGGGGGGGAGCTATGGCTACACCTTC	CACPPGGSYGYTF
TRBV5-4	NA	TRBJ1-2	NA	TGTGCCAGCAGCCCGGACCGCGCCAGATTGGGCTACACCTTC	CASSPDRARLGYTF
TRBV12-3/TRBV12-4	NA	TRBJ2-5	once	TGTGCCAGCAGTTTGGTAGACCAAGAGACCCAGTACTTC	CASSLVDQETQYF
TRBV20-1	NA	TRBJ2-7	NA	TGCAGTGCTAGTAGTAAGCGCGAGCAGTACTTC	CSASSKREQYF
TRBV30	TRBD1	TRBJ2-1	NA	TGTGCCTGGAAGCAGGGGGCGAGCTCCTACAATGAGCAGTTCTTC	CAWKQGASSYNEQFF
TRBV15	NA	TRBJ1-6	NA	TGTGCCACCAGCCGAACCGACTCAATAGGTTCACCCCTCCACTTT	CATSRTDSIGSPLHF
TRBV21-1	NA	TRBJ2-5	NA	TGTGCCAGCAGCTCCTACATTCAAGAGACCCAGTACTTC	CASSSYIQETQYF
TRBV6-6	NA	TRBJ1-1	NA	TGTGCCAGCAGTTCCGGACAGTCGAACACTGAAGCTTTCTTT	CASSSGQSNTEAFF
TRBV5-1	TRBD1	TRBJ1-6	NA	TGCGCCAGCAGCTTTGGGACAGGGGGCGGTTCACCCCTCCACTTT	CASSFGTGGGSPLHF
TRBV2	TRBD1	TRBJ1-5	NA	TGTGCCAGCAGTTCAGGGGGACAGCCCCAGCATTTT	CASSSGGQPQHF
TRBV5-4	NA	TRBJ1-1	NA	TGTGCCAGCAGCTCGCTACAGATGAACACTGAAGCTTTCTTT	CASSSLQMNTEAFF
TRBV5-6	NA	TRBJ2-3	once	TGTGCCAGCAGCTTGGGGGCAGGGAGGTCGGATACGCAGTATTTT	CASSLGAGRSDTQYF
TRBV7-5	NA	TRBJ1-2	NA	TGTGCCAGAAGCTTAGCTATCCGGCAGGACTCTAACTATGGCTACACCTTC	CARSLAIRQDSNYGYTF
TRBV2	TRBD2	TRBJ2-3	NA	TGTGCCAGCAGTGAAACCCTAGCGGACAACACAGATACGCAGTATTTT	CASSETLADNTDTQYF
TRBV3-1/TRBV3-2	NA	TRBJ2-1	once	TGTGCCAGCAGCCAAGATTCCACATCCACGGGGCTCCTCTACAATGAGCAGTTCTTC	CASSQDSTSTGLLYNEQFF
TRBV5-1	NA	TRBJ1-2	NA	TGCGCCAGCAGCTTGGCTGCCCAAGTACAAAACTATGGCTACACCTTC	CASSLAAQVQNYGYTF
TRBV4-2	NA	TRBJ1-2	NA	TGTGCCAGCAGCCACTCACTAAGTCCCTTTCCCCTGACCAACTATGGCTACACCTTC	CASSHSLSPFPLTNYGYTF
TRBV4-1	NA	TRBJ1-4	NA	TGCGCCAGCAGCCAAGATCATAGATCGGGTGAAAAACTGTTTTTT	CASSQDHRSGEKLFF
TRBV27	TRBD1	TRBJ2-7	NA	TGTGCCAGCAGTTTAAGGTGGGACAGGTTTACTTCCTACGAGCAGTACTTC	CASSLRWDRFTSYEQYF
TRBV4-1	NA	TRBJ2-3	NA	TGCGCCAGCAGCCAAGAAGTAGGGGGGATTACAAGCACAGATACGCAGTATTTT	CASSQEVGGITSTDTQYF
TRBV7-2	TRBD1	TRBJ2-7	NA	TGTGCCAGCAGCTCAGGGACAGGCCGGTACGAGCAGTACTTC	CASSSGTGRYEQYF
TRBV27	TRBD1	TRBJ2-1	NA	TGTGCCAGCAGCTCCGGGACAGGGCGTTACAATGAGCAGTTCTTC	CASSSGTGRYNEQFF
TRBV6-1	NA	TRBJ1-6	NA	TGTGCCAGCAGTGAATGGACAGAAAATTCACCCCTCCACTTT	CASSEWTENSPLHF
TRBV6-5	NA	TRBJ1-2	few	TGTGCCAGCCGACGGGCCACTAGCTACACCTTC	CASRRATSYTF
TRBV5-5	TRBD1	TRBJ1-5	few	TGTGCCAGCAGCTTGCGGGCAGGGGGCGATCAGCCCCAGCATTTT	CASSLRAGGDQPQHF
TRBV14	TRBD1	TRBJ2-1	NA	TGTGCCAGCAGCCAGAGACAGGGGTACTATGAGCAGTTCTTC	CASSQRQGYYEQFF
TRBV5-1	NA	TRBJ1-6	NA	TGCGCCAGCAGCTTGTCTTTGGACCCTAATTCACCCCTCCACTTT	CASSLSLDPNSPLHF
TRBV30	TRBD1	TRBJ1-3	NA	TGTGCCTGGAGTGGTGGGACAGGGAGTGGAAACACCATATATTTT	CAWSGGTGSGNTIYF
TRBV5-1	NA	TRBJ1-4	NA	TGCGCCAGCAGCGGAGGACAACCTGGGGAAAAACTGTTTTTT	CASSGGQPGEKLFF
TRBV6-1	TRBD2	TRBJ2-1	NA	TGTGCCAGCAGTGAACTAGGACTAGCGGGAGAACAGTTCTTC	CASSELGLAGEQFF
TRBV5-1	NA	TRBJ1-1	few	TGCGCCAGCAGCTTTGACAGCCGCACTGAAGCTTTCTTT	CASSFDSRTEAFF
TRBV3-1/TRBV3-2	TRBD1	TRBJ1-1	NA	TGTGCCAGCAGCAATAGACGGGACAGAAAAAACACTGAAGCTTTCTTT	CASSNRRDRKNTEAFF
TRBV3-1/TRBV3-2	NA	TRBJ1-2	NA	TGTGCCAGCAGCCAAGGGGAGGGGAATAACTATGGCTACACCTTC	CASSQGEGNNYGYTF
TRBV12-3/TRBV12-4	TRBD1	TRBJ1-1	NA	TGTGCCAGCCTCTCGACAGGGAAGGTGGCTTTCTTT	CASLSTGKVAFF
TRBV14	NA	TRBJ1-4	NA	TGTGCCAGCAGCCCCCTAGGGTCCGGGGTTAATGAAAAACTGTTTTTT	CASSPLGSGVNEKLFF